Listed here is a single T cell receptor beta chain. As yet, its antigen is unknown. Repertoires were generated with immunoSEQ multiplex PCR, while TCRdb's copy carries only in-frame clones and drops some. This table has 120,000 to 150,000 clones, about 82% appearing once. This sample is part of a study of T cell responses to AZD1222 COVID-19 vaccine. The ends were cut back, 6 bases at V and 4 bases at J, with 10 bases in the middle. Germline V gene sequence: CDR1 MNHEY, CDR2 SVGEGT. This CDR3 comprises 13 residues. Points from the study as a whole: The donors showed a predominance of white British ancestry and of females, with possible underestimation of clonal diversity. No repertoire was sampled before or during the peak T cell response, only after it. Dominant at 160-218 and 743-854, vaccine-associated CD4 TCRs also spanned spike.

Pooling was applied to second doses at about 4 or about 12 weeks. This sequence originates from an adult who received the AZD1222 COVID-19 vaccine. The chain links TRBV6-2 or TRBV6-3 to TRBJ1-5; D uncertain. The starting material was peripheral blood, obtained 28 days after the second AZD1222 dose. CDR3: CASSPGWNQPQHF. The CDR3 DNA reads as TGTGCCAGCAGCCCCGGTTGGAATCAGCCCCAGCATTTT.